This TCR beta chain was profiled in a study of T-cell memory formation after mild COVID-19. Overall study results and limits: Pre-infection memory held some responding clones, suggesting pre-existing cross-reactive T cells responded. There was a balanced CD4/CD8 profile in clones contracting day 15 to 85, and later expanders leaned CD4+. Contracting CD4+ clones sat mainly in CM and EM; CD8+ in EMRA. Second-wave clones that peaked on day 37 lacked confirmed SARS-CoV-2 specificity.

About this clonotype itself: Its antigen is unidentified.

Each CDR3 protein gets one entry after TCRdb re-called the 5' RACE reads with MiXCR. The sample consists of just under 550,000 distinct CDR3 sequences, around 20% of them appearing once. CDR1 is DFQATT, CDR2 SNEGSKA, per germline (reference sequence). V dropped 0 bases and J dropped 11 bases, with 7 bases sitting between them. This CDR3 has 10 amino acids. Sequenced sample: PBMCs or a T cell subset sorted from them (not recorded which). This chain links TRBV20-1 with TRBJ1-1; D gene ambiguous. This TCR came from an adult woman who had mild COVID-19 (a few samples of this study predate the infection). Cell type and time point are not known. The CDR3 loop reads CSARDSTAFF. Written as DNA, the CDR3 is TGCAGTGCTAGAGATTCTACCGCTTTCTTT.